A single T cell receptor beta chain is shown here with its context. The antigen this receptor binds is unknown. The sample holds no much larger clone one base away, and base qualities are not on file. The sample belongs to a study of blood T cell repertoires in COVID-19 (dated by TCRdb to the early 2020s). Notes on the research overall: Collaborator samples came from the United States, Italy and Spain and covered acute and convalescent phases of COVID-19. The material from the prospective study consisted of cDNA or gDNA derived from T cells, B-cell-depleted T cells, or PBMCs. Nearly every sample came with metadata listing a de-identified subject ID, COVID-19 status, age in years and sex. Where available, HLA class I and class II types were taken from metadata supplied by the sample provider and were not determined by assay-based typing. The samples were drawn from two sources: the first 160 participants of the ongoing ImmuneRACE study, and about 1,300 subjects contributed by 6 global collaborators. Deeply sampled blood TCRbeta repertoires from subjects exposed to, actively infected with, or recovered from COVID-19 were included in the dataset. The repertoires were released in a freely available public database meant as a resource for research on the immune response to SARS-CoV-2.

Whole blood was collected in K2EDTA tubes by collaborating institutions according to the institutions' own protocols. For TCRbeta analysis, collaborators shipped samples as frozen whole blood, isolated PBMCs, or DNA extracted from either of those sample types. TCRbeta CDR3 regions were amplified from genomic DNA by means of the immunoSEQ Assay, a bias-controlled multiplex PCR. In the source study's methods: The number of nucleated cells in each sample was estimated from the amplification of reference gene primers within the assay. Sequence reads were collapsed and filtered to measure the absolute abundance of every unique TCRbeta CDR3 rearrangement. For each sample, productive Simpson clonality was calculated by taking the square root of Simpson's diversity index across productive rearrangements. TCRdb carries this immuneACCESS record with in-frame sequences only. Its versions omit some clonotypes, under half of them owing to an unresolved V gene in the studies checked, with the rest unexplained. Clonal size and the V and J genes are those of that table, whereas D and trimming came from the DNA. The sample includes under 200,000 clones, with 80% to 85% observed a single time. Under 3% of the sample belongs to the ten largest clones.

Trimmed from V: 5 bases; trimmed from J: 8 bases; junction bases lacking a gene match: 15. CDR1 and CDR2, looked up from the germline V gene, are SGDLS and YYNGEE. From the cysteine through the phenylalanine, the CDR3 covers 15 amino acids. The DNA shown is the 45-base CDR3, in frame from base 1. Results the study describes overall, beyond this receptor: Clinical and demographic metadata were provided uncurated, with the amount varying by source and participant.

The source material was peripheral blood. The TCR originated in a human donor with acute or convalescent COVID-19. The donor label of this sample is uncertain. The chain is encoded by TRBV9 joined to TRBJ1-2, with 7 junctional bases fitting TRBD1. The CDR3 in this case is CASRGRQGPLQGYTF. The DNA is as follows: TGTGCCAGCAGAGGGCGACAGGGCCCACTTCAGGGCTACACCTTC.